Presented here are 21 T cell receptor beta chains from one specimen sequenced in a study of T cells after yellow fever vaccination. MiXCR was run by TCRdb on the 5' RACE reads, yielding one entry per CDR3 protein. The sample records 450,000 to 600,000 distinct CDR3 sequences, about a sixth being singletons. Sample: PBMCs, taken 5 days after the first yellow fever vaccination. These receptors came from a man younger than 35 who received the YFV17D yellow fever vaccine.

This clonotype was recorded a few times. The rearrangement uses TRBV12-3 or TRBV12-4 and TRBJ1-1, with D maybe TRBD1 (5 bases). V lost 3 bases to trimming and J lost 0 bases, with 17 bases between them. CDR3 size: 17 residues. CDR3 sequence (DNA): TGTGCCAGCAGTTTCCCCGCGGGGGGGGGGGTGAACACTGAAGCTTTCTTT. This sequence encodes CASSFPAGGGVNTEAFF.

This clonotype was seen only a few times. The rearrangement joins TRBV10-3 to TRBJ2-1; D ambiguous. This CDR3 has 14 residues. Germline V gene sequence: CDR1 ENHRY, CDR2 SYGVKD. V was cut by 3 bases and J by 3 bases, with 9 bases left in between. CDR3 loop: CAISEEVFYNEQFF. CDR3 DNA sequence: TGTGCCATCAGTGAAGAGGTTTTCTACAATGAGCAGTTCTTC.

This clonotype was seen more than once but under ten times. The CDR3 here is CASSQAFGGVSYNEQFF. As DNA, the CDR3 is TGCGCCAGCAGCCAAGCCTTCGGGGGGGTCTCCTACAATGAGCAGTTCTTC. The gene calls are TRBV4-3 and TRBJ2-1; 8 bases match TRBD2. The germline gives CDR1 LGHNA, CDR2 YSLEER. The CDR3 is 17 amino acids. V was pared by 1 base and J by 0 bases, with 5 bases of the junction left unmatched.

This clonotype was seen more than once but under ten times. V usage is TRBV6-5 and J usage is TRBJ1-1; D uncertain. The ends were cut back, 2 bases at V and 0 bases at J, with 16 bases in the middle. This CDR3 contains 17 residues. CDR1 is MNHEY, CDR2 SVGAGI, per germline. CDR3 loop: CASSYGVHGPMNTEAFF. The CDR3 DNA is TGTGCCAGCAGTTACGGGGTTCATGGCCCGATGAACACTGAAGCTTTCTTT.

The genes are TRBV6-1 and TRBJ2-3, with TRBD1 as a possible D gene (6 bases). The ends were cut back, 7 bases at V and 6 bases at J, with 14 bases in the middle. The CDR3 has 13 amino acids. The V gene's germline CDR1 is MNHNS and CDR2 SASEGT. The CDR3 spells CASTFTGSDTQYF. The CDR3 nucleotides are TGTGCCAGCACATTTACAGGGTCCGATACGCAGTATTTT.

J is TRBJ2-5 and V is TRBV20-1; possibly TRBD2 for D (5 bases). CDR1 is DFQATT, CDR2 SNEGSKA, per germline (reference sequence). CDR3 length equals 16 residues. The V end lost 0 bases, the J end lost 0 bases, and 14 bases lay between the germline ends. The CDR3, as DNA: TGCAGTGCTAGAGATATCCCCGGGGAATACCAAGAGACCCAGTACTTC. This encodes CSARDIPGEYQETQYF.

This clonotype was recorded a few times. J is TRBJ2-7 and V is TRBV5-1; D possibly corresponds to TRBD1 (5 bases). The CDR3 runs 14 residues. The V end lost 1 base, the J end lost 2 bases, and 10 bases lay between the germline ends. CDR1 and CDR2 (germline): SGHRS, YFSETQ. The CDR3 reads CASSLQGFTYEQYF. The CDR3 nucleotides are TGCGCCAGCAGCTTGCAGGGATTCACCTACGAGCAGTACTTC.

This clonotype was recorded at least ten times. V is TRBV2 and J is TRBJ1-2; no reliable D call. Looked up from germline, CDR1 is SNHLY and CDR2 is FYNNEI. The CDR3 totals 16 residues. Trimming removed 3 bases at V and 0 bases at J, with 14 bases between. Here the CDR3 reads CASSDIGLRANYGYTF. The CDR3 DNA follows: TGTGCCAGCAGTGATATCGGCCTACGGGCTAACTATGGCTACACCTTC. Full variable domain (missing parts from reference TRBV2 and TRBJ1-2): EPEVTQTPSHQVTQMGQEVILRCVPISNHLYFYWYRQILGQKVEFLVSFYNNEISEKSEIFDDQFSVERPDGSNFTLKIRSTKLEDSAMYFCASSDIGLRANYGYTFGSGTRLTVV.

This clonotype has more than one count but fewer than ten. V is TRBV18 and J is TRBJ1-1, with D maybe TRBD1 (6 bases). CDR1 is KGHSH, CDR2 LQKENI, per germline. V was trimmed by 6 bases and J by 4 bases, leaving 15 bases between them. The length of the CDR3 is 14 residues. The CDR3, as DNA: TGTGCCAGCTCGCAAATGGGGGCAGGCACTGAAGCTTTCTTT. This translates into CASSQMGAGTEAFF.

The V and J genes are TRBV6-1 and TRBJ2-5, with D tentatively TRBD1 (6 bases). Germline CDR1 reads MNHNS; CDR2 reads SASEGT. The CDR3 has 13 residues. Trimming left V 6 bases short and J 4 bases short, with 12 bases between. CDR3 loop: CASSVTGLETQYF. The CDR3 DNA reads TGTGCCAGCAGCGTAACAGGGCTAGAGACCCAGTACTTC.

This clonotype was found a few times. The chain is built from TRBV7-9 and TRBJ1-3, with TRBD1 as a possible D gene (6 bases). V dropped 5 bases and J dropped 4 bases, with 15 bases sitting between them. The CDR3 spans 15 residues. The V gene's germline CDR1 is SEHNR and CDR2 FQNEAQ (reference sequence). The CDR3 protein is CASSTSRGSGNTIYF. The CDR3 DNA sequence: TGTGCCAGCAGCACATCCAGGGGATCCGGAAACACCATATATTTT.

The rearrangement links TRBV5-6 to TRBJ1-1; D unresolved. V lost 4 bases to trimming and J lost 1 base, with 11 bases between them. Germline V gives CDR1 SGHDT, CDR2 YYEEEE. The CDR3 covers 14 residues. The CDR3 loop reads CASSQDLWNTEAFF. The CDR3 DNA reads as TGTGCCAGCAGCCAAGACCTCTGGAACACTGAAGCTTTCTTT.

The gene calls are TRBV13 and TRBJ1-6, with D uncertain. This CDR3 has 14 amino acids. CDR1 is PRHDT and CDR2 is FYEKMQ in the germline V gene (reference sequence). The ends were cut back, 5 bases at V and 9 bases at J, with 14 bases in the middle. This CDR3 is CASSVRPASSPLHF. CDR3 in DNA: TGTGCCAGCAGCGTGAGACCAGCTAGTTCACCCCTCCACTTT.

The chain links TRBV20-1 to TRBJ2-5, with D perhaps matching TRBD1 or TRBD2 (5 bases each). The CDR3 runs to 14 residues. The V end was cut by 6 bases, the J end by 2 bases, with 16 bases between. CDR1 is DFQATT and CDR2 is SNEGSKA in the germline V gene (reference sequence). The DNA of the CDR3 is TGCAGTGCGCTACTAGGGGCCCTGCAAGAGACCCAGTACTTC. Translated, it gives CSALLGALQETQYF.

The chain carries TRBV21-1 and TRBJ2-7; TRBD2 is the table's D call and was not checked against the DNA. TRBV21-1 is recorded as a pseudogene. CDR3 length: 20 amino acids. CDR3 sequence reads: CASSKSLAKIATVYSYEQYF. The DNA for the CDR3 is TGTGCCAGCAGCAAAAGTTTAGCGAAAATTGCTACAGTTTACTCCTACGAGCAGTACTTC.

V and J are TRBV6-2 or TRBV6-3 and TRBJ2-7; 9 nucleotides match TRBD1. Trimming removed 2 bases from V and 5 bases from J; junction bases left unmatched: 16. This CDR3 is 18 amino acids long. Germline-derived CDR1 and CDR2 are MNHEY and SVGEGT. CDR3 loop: CASSYRYTGQGNRDEQYF. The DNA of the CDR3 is TGTGCCAGCAGTTACCGTTATACCGGACAGGGGAATAGGGACGAGCAGTACTTC.

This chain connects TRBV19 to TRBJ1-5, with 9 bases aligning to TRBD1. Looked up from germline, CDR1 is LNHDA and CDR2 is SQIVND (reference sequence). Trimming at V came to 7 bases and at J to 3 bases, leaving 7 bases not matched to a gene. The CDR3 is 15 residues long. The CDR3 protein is CASTIGTGINQPQHF. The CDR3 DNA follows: TGTGCCAGTACAATTGGGACAGGGATCAATCAGCCCCAGCATTTT.

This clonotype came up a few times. CDR3 in amino acids: CASMRTGHRNTEAFF. DNA of the CDR3: TGTGCCAGCATGCGGACAGGGCATAGGAACACTGAAGCTTTCTTT. The chain couples TRBV6-1 to TRBJ1-1; 8 bases line up with TRBD1. This CDR3 is 15 amino acids long. CDR1 and CDR2 from the germline V gene are MNHNS and SASEGT. V was clipped by 7 bases and J by 1 base; unmatched bases: 8.

The CDR3 region is CASSPRDRDGEQYV. CDR3 DNA: TGTGCCAGCTCACCGCGGGACAGGGACGGAGAGCAGTACGTC. This sequence joins TRBV18 and TRBJ2-7; 9 bases map to TRBD1. This CDR3 has 14 residues. With V trimmed by 3 bases and J by 7 bases, 7 bases remained unmatched. Germline CDR1 reads KGHSH; CDR2 reads LQKENI.

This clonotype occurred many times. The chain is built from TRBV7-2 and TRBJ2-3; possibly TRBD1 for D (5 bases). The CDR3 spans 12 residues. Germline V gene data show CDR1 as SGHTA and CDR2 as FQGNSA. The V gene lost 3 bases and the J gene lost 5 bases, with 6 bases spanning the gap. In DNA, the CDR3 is TGTGCCAGCAGCTTTAGGGGAGATACGCAGTATTTT. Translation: CASSFRGDTQYF.

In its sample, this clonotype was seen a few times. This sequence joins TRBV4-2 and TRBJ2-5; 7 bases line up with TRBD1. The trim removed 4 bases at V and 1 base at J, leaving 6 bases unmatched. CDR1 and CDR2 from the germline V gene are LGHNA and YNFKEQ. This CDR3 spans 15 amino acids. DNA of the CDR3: TGTGCCAGCAGCCCCACCGGGACAGCCCAAGAGACCCAGTACTTC. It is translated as CASSPTGTAQETQYF.